Listed below are T cell receptor beta chains from one sample, sequenced in a study of T cell repertoires in cytomegalovirus infection. TCRdb independently ran MiXCR on the reads; one entry per CDR3 protein. The sample carries under 250,000 distinct CDR3 sequences, around 6.2% recorded once. The sample consisted of PBMCs. The receptors originated from a human donor in good health (CMV status not recorded). Some clones in this sample may be carry-over from other donors' samples. Each CDR3 is given with its conserved first and last residue. Fields, in order: clone size, J gene, D gene, V gene, CDR3 protein, CDR3 DNA. A D gene is named only where the DNA matches it firmly. A row's size may be missing; if present it is once, few, many or a size class.

many TRBJ2-1 . TRBV20-1 CGTRLGFEQFF TGCGGGACACGGCTAGGGTTTGAGCAGTTCTTC
many TRBJ2-7 TRBD1 TRBV6-1 CASSWDRDYEQYF TGTGCCAGCAGTTGGGACAGGGACTACGAGCAGTACTTC
many TRBJ1-1 . TRBV19 CASSMGARGEINTEAFF TGTGCCAGTAGTATGGGGGCCAGGGGCGAGATAAACACTGAAGCTTTCTTT
many TRBJ1-3 . TRBV29-1 CSVENSSGNTIYF TGCAGCGTTGAAAACAGCTCTGGAAACACCATATATTTT
many TRBJ1-2 . TRBV6-5 CASSYNRDGGVYGYTF TGTGCCAGCAGTTACAACCGGGACGGCGGAGTCTATGGCTACACCTTC
many TRBJ2-7 TRBD1 TRBV28 CASRDPGQDPYEQYF TGTGCCAGCAGGGACCCGGGACAGGACCCCTACGAGCAGTACTTC
many TRBJ1-4 TRBD1 TRBV7-9 CASSKPTGAGNEKLFF TGTGCCAGCAGCAAACCAACAGGGGCGGGTAATGAAAAACTGTTTTTT
. TRBJ2-7 TRBD1 TRBV29-1 CSVEGTGYEQYF TGCAGCGTTGAGGGGACAGGATACGAGCAGTACTTC
. TRBJ2-7 TRBD2 TRBV29-1 CSVEDSRGGPRYEQYF TGCAGCGTTGAAGATTCCCGCGGGGGGCCTCGCTACGAGCAGTACTTC
many TRBJ2-7 TRBD1 TRBV6-2/TRBV6-3 CASSWGPGQGMSGRDYEQYF TGTGCCAGCAGTTGGGGCCCGGGACAGGGAATGAGCGGCAGGGACTACGAGCAGTACTTC